Below, one T cell receptor (beta chain) is given with its context. These data are taken from a study of blood T cell repertoires in COVID-19. The CDR3 loop spans 12 amino acids. Germline CDR1 MDHEN, CDR2 SYDVKM. With 8 bases clipped from V and 4 bases from J, the junction kept 5 bases outside the gene matches. How the authors handled the data: Using reference gene primer amplification, nucleated cell counts were estimated. Produced via immunoSEQ multiplex PCR; TCRdb's table is partial and in-frame only. V and J calls plus clone size are reproduced from that table; the DNA served to infer D and trimming. The data contain 100,000 or so clones, 85% of them singletons.

The TCR was taken from a man aged 50 to 60 with acute or convalescent COVID-19. This chain connects TRBV28 to TRBJ2-7; TRBD2 matches 7 bases. The sequenced sample was peripheral blood. The CDR3 nucleotides are TGTGCCAGCGCTAGCGGAGTTTACGAGCAGTACTTC. Protein: CASASGVYEQYF.